The clone carrying this T cell receptor beta chain came up a few times. The entry originates in a study of molecular identifiers for immune sequencing clone quantification. TCRdb itself ran the PCR reads through MiXCR, one entry per CDR3 protein. Seen here are more than 550,000 distinct CDR3 sequences, 25% observed once, and the top ten hold about 0.81%. The CDR3 has 14 residues. Trimming took off 7 bases at V and 5 bases at J, with 17 bases between the two ends. Germline loops: CDR1 MNHEY, CDR2 SVGEGT. V gene TRBV6-2 or TRBV6-3 combines with J gene TRBJ1-1, with a weak D call TRBD1 (5 bases). The sample was naive CD8+ T cells from blood, with Jurkat cell RNA spiked in. The subset denotes: FACS-sorted CD8+CD4-CCR7+CD45RA+ naive T cells. The clonotype originates from a human donor in good health. Some libraries in this study had Jurkat cell RNA spiked in. The DNA of the CDR3 is TGTGCCAGCATTGCTAATGGGGCCTGGACTGAAGCTTTCTTT. Protein sequence: CASIANGAWTEAFF.